This T cell receptor beta chain was recorded in a study of regulatory T cells in long-lasting Graves disease. Whole-study results and caveats: Persistent disease favored TRBV28, TRBJ1-2 and TRBJ2-5.

Time point in this sample: persistent/refractory GD, antithyroid drugs over 5 years with positive TRAb. Following extraction of RNA from PBMCs, that RNA was used to make the TCR library. CDR1 and CDR2 from the germline V gene are DFQATT and SNEGSKA (reference sequence). Trimming left V 6 bases short and J 3 bases short, with 15 bases between. This CDR3 contains 13 residues. The TCR beta library used iRepertoire HTBI primers with Arm-PCR amplification of CDR3. TCRdb re-analysed the multiplex PCR reads in MiXCR, keeping a single row per CDR3 protein. The table shows 400,000 to 500,000 distinct CDR3 sequences, with under 25% occurring only once. This clonotype came up a few times. What it recognizes is unknown.

Sample: peripheral blood mononuclear cells (PBMCs), taken when the disease was refractory, from a patient treated with antithyroid drugs. The receptor comes from a female donor with Graves disease. The rearrangement links TRBV20-1 to TRBJ2-7; D call uncertain. The CDR3 sequence is CSAIPHDHYEQYF. Here the CDR3 DNA reads TGCAGTGCCATCCCCCACGATCACTACGAGCAGTACTTC.